This TCR beta chain was obtained from a study of T-cell memory formation after mild COVID-19 (dated by TCRdb to 2020 to 2023). Context from the whole study: TCR sequence clusters from the two donors were found to be largely donor specific. Longitudinal TCRalpha and TCRbeta repertoire sequencing tracked T-cell clones expanding and contracting after mild COVID-19 in a couple of donors. Two young, previously healthy adult volunteers made up the cohort, one male and one female. Paper-wide results and their limitations: Whether the second-wave clones peaking on day 37 were SARS-CoV-2 specific was not confirmed. Some responding clones were detected in pre-infection memory, suggesting pre-existing cross-reactive memory T cells joined the SARS-CoV-2 response. Balanced CD4/CD8 phenotypes were observed for clones contracting from day 15 to 85, whereas a bias towards CD4+ was observed for a second wave of clones expanding from day 15 to 37. Contracting CD4+ clones appeared mostly in the CM and EM memory subsets, whereas CD8+ clones were enriched in EMRA. Only two mild cases were covered in the study, and larger cohorts including severe cases with pre-infection samples were considered necessary.

This sample was sequenced with an Illumina NovaSeq 6000. TCRalpha and TCRbeta cDNA libraries were built by 5'RACE with constant-segment primers, adding sample barcodes and unique molecular identifiers. RNA was extracted from every sample with Trizol reagent. The libraries were amplified in two PCR steps, and the second step added a second sample barcode and Illumina TruSeq adapters. The libraries were sequenced on an Illumina NovaSeq using 2 x 150 bp paired-end reads. The original pipeline was this. The reads were demultiplexed and collapsed into UMI-guided consensus sequences using migec v1.2.7. Using mixcr v2.1.11, UMI consensuses were aligned to TRA and TRB V and J templates and then assembled into clonotypes. A clonotype was counted as expanded or contracted only if both edgeR and NoisET called the change significant, with noise models trained on biological replicates. For edgeR calls, a false discovery rate-adjusted p below 0.01 and a log2 fold-change threshold of 1 were applied. As an exploratory analysis of dynamics, max-normalized trajectories of the 1000 most abundant clonotypes were examined with PCA combined with hierarchical clustering. Each responding clone was given a CD4 or CD8 phenotype based on the CD4+ and CD8+ repertoires, which had been sequenced separately. The public sequencing data were trimmed at Q25 with fastp and processed into clonotypes with MiXCR by TCRdb, which kept only in-frame beta chains. Merged by CDR3 protein, the rows form single entries marked with the most common genes and DNA. For this entry, the V and J calls and clone size follow TCRdb and not the study's own pipeline. For this sample the table gives roughly 340,000 distinct CDR3 sequences, of which less than 20% were detected only once. The ten largest account for about 20% of the sample.

The germline ends are 18 bases apart after V is trimmed by 4 bases and J by 4 bases. The CDR1 and CDR2 encoded by the germline V gene are MNHEY and SVGAGI. The CDR3 runs 16 amino acids, cysteine and phenylalanine included. Here the CDR3 DNA is all that survives: 48 bases in frame from base 1. Ficoll-Paque density gradient centrifugation was the method used to isolate PBMCs. Note on this clonotype: Its antigen is unknown. Per-nucleotide qualities are absent, and no much larger clonotype sits a single base away.

This sequence uses TRBV6-5 and TRBJ2-3; TRBD1 is perhaps the D gene, given 7 matching bases. The sample comprised PBMCs or a T cell subset sorted from them (not recorded which). The sequence derives from a man between 18 and 29 years old who had mild COVID-19 (a few samples of this study predate the infection). The sample titles of this study are shuffled in the database, so cell type and time point are left out; the donor was told from shared clones. The sequenced DNA: TGTGCCAGCAGTTCCCCGACAGGGCCTAGCGCAGATACGCAGTATTTT. Translated, this is CASSSPTGPSADTQYF.